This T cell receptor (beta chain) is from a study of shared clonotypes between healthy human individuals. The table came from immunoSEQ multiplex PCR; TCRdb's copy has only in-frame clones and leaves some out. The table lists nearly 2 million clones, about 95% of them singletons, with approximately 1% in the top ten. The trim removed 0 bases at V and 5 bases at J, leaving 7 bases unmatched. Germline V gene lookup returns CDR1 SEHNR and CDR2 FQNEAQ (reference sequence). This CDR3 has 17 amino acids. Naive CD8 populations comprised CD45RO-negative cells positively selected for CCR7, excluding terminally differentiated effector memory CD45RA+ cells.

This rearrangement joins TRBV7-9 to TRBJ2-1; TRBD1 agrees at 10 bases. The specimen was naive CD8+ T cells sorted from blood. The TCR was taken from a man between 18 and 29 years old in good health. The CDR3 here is CASSLALMGQGNNEQFF. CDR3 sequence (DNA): TGTGCCAGCAGCTTAGCCCTGATGGGACAGGGGAACAATGAGCAGTTCTTC. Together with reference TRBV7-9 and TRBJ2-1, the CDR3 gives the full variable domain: DTGVSQNPRHKITKRGQNVTFRCDPISEHNRLYWYRQTLGQGPEFLTYFQNEAQLEKSRLLSDRFSAERPKGSFSTLEIQRTEQGDSAMYLCASSLALMGQGNNEQFFGPGTRLTVL.